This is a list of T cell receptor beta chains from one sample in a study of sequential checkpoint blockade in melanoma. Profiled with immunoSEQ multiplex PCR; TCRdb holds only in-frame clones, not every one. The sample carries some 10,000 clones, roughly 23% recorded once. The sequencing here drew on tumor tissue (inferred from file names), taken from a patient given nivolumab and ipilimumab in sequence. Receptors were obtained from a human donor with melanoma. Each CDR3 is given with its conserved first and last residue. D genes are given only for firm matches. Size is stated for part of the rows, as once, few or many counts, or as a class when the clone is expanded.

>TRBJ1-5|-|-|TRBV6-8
TGTGCCAGCAGTGACGGGGCAGGGTGGCATCAGCCCCAGCATTTT
CASSDGAGWHQPQHF
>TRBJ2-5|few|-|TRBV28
TGTGCCAGCACCGACTACCAAGAGACCCAGTACTTC
CASTDYQETQYF
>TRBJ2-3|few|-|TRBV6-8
TGTGCCAGCAGTTACCATAGACAGCTACTCACAGATACGCAGTATTTT
CASSYHRQLLTDTQYF
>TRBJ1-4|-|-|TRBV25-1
TGTGCCAGCCGACAGATAAATGAAAAACTGTTTTTT
CASRQINEKLFF
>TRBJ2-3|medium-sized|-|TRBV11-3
TGTGCCAGCAGGTTATCCGCCTCTAGCACAGATACGCAGTATTTT
CASRLSASSTDTQYF
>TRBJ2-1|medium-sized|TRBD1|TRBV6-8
TGTGCCAGCAGTTATCTAACTACAGGGGACAATGAGCAGTTCTTC
CASSYLTTGDNEQFF
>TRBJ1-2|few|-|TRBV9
TGTGCCAGCAGTGGGACCTACTATGGCTACACCTTC
CASSGTYYGYTF
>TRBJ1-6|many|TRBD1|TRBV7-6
TGTGCCAGCAGCTCGACAGGGGGGCTTTCACCCCTCCACTTT
CASSSTGGLSPLHF
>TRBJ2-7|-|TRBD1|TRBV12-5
TGTGCCAGCACCGCTGACAGGGAAGTGCCCTACGAGCAGTACTTC
CASTADREVPYEQYF
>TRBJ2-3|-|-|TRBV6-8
TGTGCCAGCAGTTACTCGATAGCGGTCGGAGGATACTCTAGCACAGATACGCAGTATTTT
CASSYSIAVGGYSSTDTQYF
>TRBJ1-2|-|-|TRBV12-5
TGTGCTAGTGGTTTGGACCGGGACACGCCTAACACCTTC
CASGLDRDTPNTF
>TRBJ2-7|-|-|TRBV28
TGTGCCAGCAGTTTAACGATAGTATCGTCCGCCTACGAGCAGTACTTC
CASSLTIVSSAYEQYF
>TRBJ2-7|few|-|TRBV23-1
TGCGCCAGCAGCCGGGGCCGGCACAGCTCCTACGAGCAGTACTTC
CASSRGRHSSYEQYF
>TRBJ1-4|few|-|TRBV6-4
TGTGCCAGCAGTTACATTGGGGGCTGGGGGGAAAAACTGTTTTTT
CASSYIGGWGEKLFF
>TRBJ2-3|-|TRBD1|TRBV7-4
TGTGCCAGCAGCTTACGAGGGGGCATATCTAGTACGCAGTATTTT
CASSLRGGISSTQYF
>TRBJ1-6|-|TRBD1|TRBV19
TGTGCCAGTAGTATGACAGGGGCCTTCGAATCACCCCTCCACTTT
CASSMTGAFESPLHF
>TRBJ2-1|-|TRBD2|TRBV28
TGTGCCAGCAGTTTAGGACTAGCGGGGGCCTACAATGAGCAGTTCTTC
CASSLGLAGAYNEQFF
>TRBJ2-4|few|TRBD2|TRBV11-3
TGTGCCAGCAGCTTAGTTTGGCTAGCGGGGAACATTCAGTACTTC
CASSLVWLAGNIQYF
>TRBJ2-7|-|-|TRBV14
TGTGCCAGCAGCCAAGTACACACTAGGTTCTACGAGCAGTACTTC
CASSQVHTRFYEQYF
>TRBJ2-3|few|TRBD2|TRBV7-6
TGTGCCAGCAGCTTCCCCCTAGCGGGGGACACAGATACGCAGTATTTT
CASSFPLAGDTDTQYF
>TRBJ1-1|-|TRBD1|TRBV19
TGTGCCAGTCGTAGAGGGACAGGGGGCGTTGTGGGGACTGAAGCTTTCTTT
CASRRGTGGVVGTEAFF
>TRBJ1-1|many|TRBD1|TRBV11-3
TGTGCCAGCAGCTTGGCAGGGGGCCTCGCAAACACTGAAGCTTTCTTT
CASSLAGGLANTEAFF
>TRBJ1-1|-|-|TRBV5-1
TGCGCCAGCAGCTTGGTTACGGGTGACACTGAAGCTTTCTTT
CASSLVTGDTEAFF
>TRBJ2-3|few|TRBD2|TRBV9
TGTGCCAGCAGTTTACACGCCCCACTAGCGGGGTATAGCACAGATACGCAGTATTTT
CASSLHAPLAGYSTDTQYF
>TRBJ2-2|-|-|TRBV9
TGTGCCAGCAGCGTAGGGGCCAACTTCGGGCGGTCCCACACCGGGGAGCTGTTTTTT
CASSVGANFGRSHTGELFF
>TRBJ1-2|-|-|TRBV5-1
TGCGCCAGCAGCTTGGCAGGCAGGGATTATGGCTACACCTTC
CASSLAGRDYGYTF
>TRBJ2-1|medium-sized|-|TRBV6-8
TGTGCCAGCACGGCGCAAAACTACAATGAGCAGTTCTTC
CASTAQNYNEQFF
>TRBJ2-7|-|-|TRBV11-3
TGTGCCAGCAGCTTACCCATGGCCCGGGGGGAGCAGTACTTC
CASSLPMARGEQYF
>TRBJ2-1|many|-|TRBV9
TGTGCCAGCAGTGCGGGGGCCTTCTACAATGAGCAGTTCTTC
CASSAGAFYNEQFF
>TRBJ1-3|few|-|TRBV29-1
TGCAGCGTCTCCCAGTCGTCCTCTGGAAACACCATATATTTT
CSVSQSSSGNTIYF
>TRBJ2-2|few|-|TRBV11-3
TGTGCCAGCAGCGGGCTGACAGATACTCCCACCGGGGAGCTGTTTTTT
CASSGLTDTPTGELFF
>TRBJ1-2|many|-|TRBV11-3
TGTGCCAGCAGCCCCACGGGGGGTTCTAATAACTATGGCTACACCTTC
CASSPTGGSNNYGYTF
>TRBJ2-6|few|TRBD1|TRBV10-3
TGTGCCATCAGTGAGTCGGGGACAGACTCTGGGGCCAACGTCCTGACTTTC
CAISESGTDSGANVLTF
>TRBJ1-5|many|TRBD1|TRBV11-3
TGTGCCAGCAGCTTAGGGACAGGGATAAATCAGCCCCAGCATTTT
CASSLGTGINQPQHF
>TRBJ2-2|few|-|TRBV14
TGTGCCAGCAGCCAAGCGGGGGCCCTAGGCGGGGAGCTGTTTTTT
CASSQAGALGGELFF
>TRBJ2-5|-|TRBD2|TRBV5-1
TGCGCCAGCAGCGCGGGACTAGCGGGGAGCCAAGAGACCCAGTACTTC
CASSAGLAGSQETQYF
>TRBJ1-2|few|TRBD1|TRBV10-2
TGCGCCAGCAGTGAGTCCCCAGGGGGCTTCTACTATGGCTACACCTTC
CASSESPGGFYYGYTF
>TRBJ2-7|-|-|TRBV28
TGTGCCAGCAGTTTGGGAGGAACCCCATCCGAGCAGTACTTC
CASSLGGTPSEQYF
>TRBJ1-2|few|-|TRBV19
TGTGCCAGTAGTCCGACCCTAAACTATGGCTACACCTTC
CASSPTLNYGYTF
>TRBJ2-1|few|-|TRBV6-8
TGTGCCGTCGGAGGTGGCGCGCGGCCGGGCGTGTCCTACAATGAGCAGTTCTTC
CAVGGGARPGVSYNEQFF
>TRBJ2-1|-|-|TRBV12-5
TGTGCTAGTGGTTTGGGGGGGCGCTACAATGAGCAGTTCTTC
CASGLGGRYNEQFF
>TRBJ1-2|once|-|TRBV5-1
TGCGCCAGCAGCTTGGCCTTGATAGCGGGGGCACATTCGAATAACTATGGCTACACCTTC
CASSLALIAGAHSNNYGYTF
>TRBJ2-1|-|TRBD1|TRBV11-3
TGTGCCAGCAGCTTATATGCTGTGGTCGACAGGGGAGACAATGAGCAGTTCTTC
CASSLYAVVDRGDNEQFF
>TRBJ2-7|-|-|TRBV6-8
TGTGCCAGCGGAACCGGGACGGTAGTATACGAGCAGTACTTC
CASGTGTVVYEQYF
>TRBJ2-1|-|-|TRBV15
TGTGCCACCAGCATTCTTTTGTGGTACAATGAGCAGTTCTTC
CATSILLWYNEQFF
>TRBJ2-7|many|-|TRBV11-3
TGTGCCAGCACTCAAACGGGGGGCCTATACGAGCAGTACTTC
CASTQTGGLYEQYF
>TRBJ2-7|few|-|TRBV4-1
TGCGCCAGCAGCCCACGATCCTCCTACGAGCAGTACTTC
CASSPRSSYEQYF
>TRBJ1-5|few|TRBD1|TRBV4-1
TGCGCCAGCAGCCAGGACGCCATCGGGACAGGCTATCAGCCCCAGCATTTT
CASSQDAIGTGYQPQHF
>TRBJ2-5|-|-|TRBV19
TGTGCCAGTAGCCGGCCGGGGGCGACGGATGGAGAGACCCAGTACTTC
CASSRPGATDGETQYF
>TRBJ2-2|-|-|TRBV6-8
TGTGCCAGCAGCCCCTCGCAGCGGTACACCGGGGAGCTGTTTTTT
CASSPSQRYTGELFF
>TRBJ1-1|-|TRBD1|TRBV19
TGTGCCAGTAGGGAGGAGCGGACAGGTGAGGTAGTAGCTGAAGCTTTCTTT
CASREERTGEVVAEAFF
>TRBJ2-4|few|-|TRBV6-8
TGTGCCAGCAGTCTGACCCAGACCAAAAACATTCAGTACTTC
CASSLTQTKNIQYF
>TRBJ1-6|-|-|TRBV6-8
TGTGCCAGCAAGCAGGGAAATTCACCCCTCCACTTT
CASKQGNSPLHF
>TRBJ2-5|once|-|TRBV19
TGTGCCAGTAGAGACACCGTCCAAGAGACCCAGTACTTC
CASRDTVQETQYF
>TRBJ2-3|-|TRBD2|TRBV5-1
TGCGCCAGCAGCTTCACTAGCGGGGGGGCAGGAGATACGCAGTATTTT
CASSFTSGGAGDTQYF
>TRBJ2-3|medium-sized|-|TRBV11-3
TGTGCCAGCAGCCTGACACAATTAAGCACAGATACGCAGTATTTT
CASSLTQLSTDTQYF
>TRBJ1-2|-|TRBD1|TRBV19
TGTGCCAGTAATCGTGGGACAGGGTATGGCTACACCTTC
CASNRGTGYGYTF
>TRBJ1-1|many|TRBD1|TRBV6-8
TGTGCCAGCACCTTGCGACCGGGACAGGGGTTTGGGAGGACTGAAGCTTTCTTT
CASTLRPGQGFGRTEAFF